One and the same sample provided the 18 T cell receptor beta chains below, sequenced in a study of OX40 agonist ivuxolimab in advanced cancers. TCRdb's table, derived via immunoSEQ multiplex PCR, lists solely in-frame clones and lacks some. The sample lists 31,000 or so clones, just under 90% seen once, with roughly 30% in the top ten. The material sequenced was CD4+ or CD8+ T cells sorted from blood, taken in a trial of the OX40 agonist ivuxolimab. The source is an adult with an advanced solid tumor such as melanoma, head and neck, liver or kidney cancer.

J is TRBJ1-5 and V is TRBV5-6, with D possibly being TRBD1 (6 bases). CDR3 length: 16 residues. Germline values: CDR1 SGHDT, CDR2 YYEEEE. Trimming stripped 0 bases from V and 2 bases from J, with 12 bases between. Here the CDR3 DNA reads TGTGCCAGCAGCTTGGCAGGGGCGCTGGGCAATCAGCCCCAGCATTTT. Its protein is CASSLAGALGNQPQHF. Full variable domain (outside the CDR3, taken from reference TRBV5-6 and TRBJ1-5): DAGVTQSPTHLIKTRGQQVTLRCSPKSGHDTVSWYQQALGQGPQFIFQYYEEEERQRGNFPDRFSGHQFPNYSSELNVNALLLGDSALYLCASSLAGALGNQPQHFGDGTRLSIL.

The J gene is TRBJ2-7, the V gene TRBV11-1; D is unresolved. With 1 base removed from V and 4 bases from J, the gap between germline ends came to 8 bases. CDR1 and CDR2 from the germline V gene are SGHAT and FQDESV (reference sequence). The length of the CDR3 is 13 residues. The CDR3 region is CASSLESEYEQYF. The CDR3 DNA reads TGTGCCAGCAGCTTAGAATCAGAATACGAGCAGTACTTC.

The rearrangement links TRBV28 to TRBJ1-3; 8 bases match TRBD1. The germline CDR1 and CDR2 sequences are MDHEN and SYDVKM. The CDR3 totals 14 residues. V trimming: 5 bases; J trimming: 4 bases; junction bases outside the gene matches: 4. CDR3 loop: CASSDRGGGNTIYF. The CDR3 DNA follows: TGTGCCAGCAGTGACAGGGGCGGAGGAAACACCATATATTTT.

V is TRBV7-8 and J is TRBJ2-3; TRBD2 matches at 10 bases. The trim removed 3 bases at V and 0 bases at J, leaving 3 bases unmatched. From germline, CDR1 is SGHVS and CDR2 FQNEAQ. The CDR3 sequence is 16 residues long. This chain's CDR3 is CASSFTSGKSTDTQYF. CDR3 coding DNA: TGTGCCAGCAGCTTCACTAGCGGGAAAAGCACAGATACGCAGTATTTT.

The chain couples TRBV27 to TRBJ2-1, with D possibly called TRBD1 or TRBD2 (5 bases each). CDR3 length: 16 amino acids. Germline CDR1 and CDR2: MNHEY and SMNVEV (reference sequence). The V and J ends lost 1 base and 1 base respectively, with 11 bases between them. The CDR3 region has the DNA TGTGCCAGCAGTTTATTGGCCGGGGCATCCTACAATGAGCAGTTCTTC. Protein: CASSLLAGASYNEQFF.

The chain has TRBV2 and TRBJ2-5; 8 nucleotides match TRBD2. Losses at the gene ends were 6 bases for V and 5 bases for J; bases not matched to a gene: 11. The CDR3 is 15 amino acids. The germline V gene has CDR1 SNHLY and CDR2 FYNNEI. DNA of the CDR3: TGTGCCAGCAGGAGTACCGGACTAGCAGGGGAGACCCAGTACTTC. This gives the protein CASRSTGLAGETQYF.

This clone occurred once. The chain recombines TRBV2 with TRBJ1-4, with D maybe TRBD1 (5 bases). The CDR3 contains 19 residues. V shed 7 bases and J shed 0 bases, with 24 bases lying between them. Germline CDR1 SNHLY, CDR2 FYNNEI. CDR3 loop: CASKLTPGLISPTNEKLFF. DNA of the CDR3: TGTGCCAGCAAGCTGACCCCGGGACTCATATCCCCAACTAATGAAAAACTGTTTTTT. Full variable domain (rest looked up from reference TRBV2 and TRBJ1-4): EPEVTQTPSHQVTQMGQEVILRCVPISNHLYFYWYRQILGQKVEFLVSFYNNEISEKSEIFDDQFSVERPDGSNFTLKIRSTKLEDSAMYFCASKLTPGLISPTNEKLFFGSGTQLSVL.

This clone was found once. V gene TRBV13 combines with J gene TRBJ2-5; TRBD1 matches at 8 bases. The CDR3 runs to 15 residues. Germline-derived CDR1 and CDR2 are PRHDT and FYEKMQ (reference sequence). Unmatched junction bases numbered 7, after V lost 3 bases and J lost 4 bases. This chain's CDR3 is CASSFPGQGGETQYF. The CDR3 DNA is TGTGCCAGCAGCTTCCCAGGACAGGGTGGAGAGACCCAGTACTTC.

As concerns this clone: This same CDR3 is encoded by further DNA sequences in the sample. The rearrangement links TRBV7-9 to TRBJ2-3; D is unclear. Trimming took 3 bases from V and 5 from J, leaving 6 bases between them. The CDR3 runs 12 residues. CDR1 and CDR2 from the germline V gene are SEHNR and FQNEAQ (reference sequence). Here the CDR3 reads CASSLGLDTQYF. CDR3 DNA sequence: TGTGCCAGCAGCTTGGGGTTAGATACGCAGTATTTT.

This clone was detected only once. The V gene is TRBV6-4, the J gene TRBJ2-1, with 14 nucleotides matching TRBD2. The V and J ends lost 0 bases and 8 bases, in that order; junction bases with no gene match: 3. CDR3 length: 16 residues. CDR1 and CDR2 (germline): MRHNA, SNTAGT. In DNA, the CDR3 is TGTGCCAGCAGTGACTCCGGGACTAGCGGGAGCCATGAGCAGTTCTTC. This sequence encodes CASSDSGTSGSHEQFF.

The chain links TRBV7-9 to TRBJ1-2; D remains unclear. The ends were cut back, 0 bases at V and 4 bases at J, with 15 bases in the middle. The CDR3 totals 16 residues. Germline V gene sequence: CDR1 SEHNR, CDR2 FQNEAQ (reference sequence). The CDR3 DNA reads TGTGCCAGCAGCTTAGCAACGGCAACCGCCCTCTATGGCTACACCTTC. This gives the protein CASSLATATALYGYTF.

This chain joins TRBV18 and TRBJ2-7; tentatively, D is TRBD1 or TRBD2 (5 bases each). Germline CDR1 reads KGHSH; CDR2 reads LQKENI. This CDR3 comprises 12 residues. The V and J ends lost 6 bases and 7 bases respectively, with 13 bases between them. The CDR3 is CASSGTPVEQYF. The CDR3 DNA reads TGTGCCAGCTCCGGGACGCCGGTAGAGCAGTACTTC.

This CDR3 is CASSLVSSYEQYF. CDR3 DNA: TGTGCCAGCAGCTTAGTGTCTTCCTACGAGCAGTACTTC. The chain carries TRBV11-2 and TRBJ2-7; D is unresolved. Germline CDR1 SGHAT, CDR2 FQNNGV. Trimming took off 1 base at V and 1 base at J, with 5 bases between the two ends. CDR3 length: 13 amino acids.

The chain carries TRBV27 and TRBJ2-7; TRBD2 aligns across 7 bases. Germline-derived CDR1 and CDR2 are MNHEY and SMNVEV (reference sequence). The CDR3 has 14 residues. The V and J ends lost 2 bases and 2 bases, in that order; junction bases with no gene match: 3. The CDR3 sequence is CASSLSGKPYEQYF. CDR3 nucleotides: TGTGCCAGCAGTTTAAGCGGGAAACCCTACGAGCAGTACTTC.

V gene TRBV5-6 combines with J gene TRBJ2-5, with no clear D. Trimming cost V 4 bases and J 5 bases, with 15 bases left between them. From germline, CDR1 is SGHDT and CDR2 YYEEEE. The CDR3 totals 14 residues. DNA for the CDR3: TGTGCCAGCAGCCCAGACCGGATCAGGGAGACCCAGTACTTC. This encodes CASSPDRIRETQYF. Full variable domain (missing parts from reference TRBV5-6 and TRBJ2-5): DAGVTQSPTHLIKTRGQQVTLRCSPKSGHDTVSWYQQALGQGPQFIFQYYEEEERQRGNFPDRFSGHQFPNYSSELNVNALLLGDSALYLCASSPDRIRETQYFGPGTRLLVL.

V usage is TRBV29-1 and J usage is TRBJ2-7; no firm D call. V lost 7 bases and J 1 base, leaving 8 bases between the germline ends. CDR1 SQVTM and CDR2 ANQGSEA come from the germline V gene. This CDR3 is 11 amino acids long. The CDR3 DNA follows: TGCAGCGGACGCTGGTCCTACGAGCAGTACTTC. It specifies CSGRWSYEQYF.

This clone was detected once. This chain connects TRBV28 to TRBJ1-1; tentative D call: TRBD1 (5 bases). V was pared by 3 bases and J by 1 base, with 12 bases between. Looked up from germline, CDR1 is MDHEN and CDR2 is SYDVKM. The CDR3 contains 15 residues. The CDR3 DNA reads as TGTGCCAGCAGTTTTAGGGGCGCGGGGAACACTGAAGCTTTCTTT. It specifies CASSFRGAGNTEAFF.

The rearrangement joins TRBV6-1 to TRBJ2-3, with 8 bases identical to TRBD2. There are 15 residues in the CDR3. Germline V gives CDR1 MNHNS, CDR2 SASEGT. With V trimmed by 2 bases and J by 1 base, 2 bases remained unmatched. The CDR3 is CASSEWREGTDTQYF. The CDR3 DNA follows: TGTGCCAGCAGTGAATGGCGGGAGGGCACAGATACGCAGTATTTT.